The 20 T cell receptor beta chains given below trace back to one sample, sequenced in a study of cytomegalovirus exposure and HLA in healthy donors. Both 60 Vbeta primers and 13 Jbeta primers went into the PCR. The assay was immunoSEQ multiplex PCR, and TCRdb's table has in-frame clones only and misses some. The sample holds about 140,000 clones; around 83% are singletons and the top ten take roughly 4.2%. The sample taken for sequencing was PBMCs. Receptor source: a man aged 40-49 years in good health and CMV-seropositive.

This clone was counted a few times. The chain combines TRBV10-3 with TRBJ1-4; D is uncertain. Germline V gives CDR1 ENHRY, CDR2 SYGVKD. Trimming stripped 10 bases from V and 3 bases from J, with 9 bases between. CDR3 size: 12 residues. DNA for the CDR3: TGTGCCACCTCAGAACCTAATGAAAAACTGTTTTTT. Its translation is CATSEPNEKLFF.

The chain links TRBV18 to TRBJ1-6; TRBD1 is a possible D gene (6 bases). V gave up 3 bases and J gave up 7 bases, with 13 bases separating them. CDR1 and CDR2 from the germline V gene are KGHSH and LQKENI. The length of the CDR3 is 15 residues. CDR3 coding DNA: TGTGCCAGCTCACCGGGGGCGACAGTGAATTCACCCCTCCACTTT. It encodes CASSPGATVNSPLHF.

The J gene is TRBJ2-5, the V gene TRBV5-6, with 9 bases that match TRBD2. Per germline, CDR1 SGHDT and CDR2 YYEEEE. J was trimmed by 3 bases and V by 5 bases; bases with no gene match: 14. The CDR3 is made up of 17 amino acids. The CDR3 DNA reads TGTGCCAGCAGTAAAAGGATCGCGGGGGGGCCGGAAGAGACCCAGTACTTC. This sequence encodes CASSKRIAGGPEETQYF.

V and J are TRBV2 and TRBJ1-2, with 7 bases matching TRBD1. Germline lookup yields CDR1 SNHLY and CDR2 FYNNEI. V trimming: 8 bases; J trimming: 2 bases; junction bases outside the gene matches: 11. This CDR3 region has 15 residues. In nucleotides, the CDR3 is TGTGCCAGCCGCCAGACAGGGAATTCGAACTATGGCTACACCTTC. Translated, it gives CASRQTGNSNYGYTF. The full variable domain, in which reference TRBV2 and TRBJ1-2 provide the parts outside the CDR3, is EPEVTQTPSHQVTQMGQEVILRCVPISNHLYFYWYRQILGQKVEFLVSFYNNEISEKSEIFDDQFSVERPDGSNFTLKIRSTKLEDSAMYFCASRQTGNSNYGYTFGSGTRLTVV.

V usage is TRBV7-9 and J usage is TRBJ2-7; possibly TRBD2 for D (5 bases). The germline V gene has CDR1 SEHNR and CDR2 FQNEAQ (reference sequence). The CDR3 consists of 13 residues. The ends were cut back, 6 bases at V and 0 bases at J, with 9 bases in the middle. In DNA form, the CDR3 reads TGTGCCAGCAGTGGACTGACCTCCTACGAGCAGTACTTC. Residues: CASSGLTSYEQYF.

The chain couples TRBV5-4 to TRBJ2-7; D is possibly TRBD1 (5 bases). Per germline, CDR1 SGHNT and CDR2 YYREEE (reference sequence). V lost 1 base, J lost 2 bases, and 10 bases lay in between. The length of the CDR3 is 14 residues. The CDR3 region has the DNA TGTGCCAGCAGCTTGAAACAGGCCCCCTACGAGCAGTACTTC. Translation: CASSLKQAPYEQYF. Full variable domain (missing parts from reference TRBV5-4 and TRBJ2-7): ETGVTQSPTHLIKTRGQQVTLRCSSQSGHNTVSWYQQALGQGPQFIFQYYREEENGRGNFPPRFSGLQFPNYSSELNVNALELDDSALYLCASSLKQAPYEQYFGPGTRLTVT.

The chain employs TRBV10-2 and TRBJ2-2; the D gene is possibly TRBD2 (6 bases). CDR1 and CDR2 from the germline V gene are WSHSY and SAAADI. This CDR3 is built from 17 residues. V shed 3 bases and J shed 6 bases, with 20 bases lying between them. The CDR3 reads CASSELRKTSSAGELFF. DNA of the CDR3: TGCGCCAGCAGTGAACTAAGAAAGACTAGTTCGGCCGGGGAGCTGTTTTTT.

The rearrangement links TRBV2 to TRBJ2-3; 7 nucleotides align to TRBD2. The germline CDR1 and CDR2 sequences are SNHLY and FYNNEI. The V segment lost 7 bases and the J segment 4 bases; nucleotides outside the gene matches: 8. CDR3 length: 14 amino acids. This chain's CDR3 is CASMREGVSDTQYF. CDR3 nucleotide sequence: TGTGCCAGCATGAGGGAGGGCGTCTCAGATACGCAGTATTTT.

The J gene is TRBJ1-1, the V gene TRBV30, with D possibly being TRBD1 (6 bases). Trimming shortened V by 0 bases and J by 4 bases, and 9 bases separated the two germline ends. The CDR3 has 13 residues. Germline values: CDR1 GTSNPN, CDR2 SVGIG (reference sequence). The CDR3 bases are TGTGCCTGGAGTGTACAACAGGGCACTGAAGCTTTCTTT. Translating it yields CAWSVQQGTEAFF.

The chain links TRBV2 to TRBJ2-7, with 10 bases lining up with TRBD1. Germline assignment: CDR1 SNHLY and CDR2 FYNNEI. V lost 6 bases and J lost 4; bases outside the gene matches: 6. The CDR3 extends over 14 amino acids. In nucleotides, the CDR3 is TGTGCCAGCAGCCCCGGGACAGGGGCGTACGAGCAGTACTTC. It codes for CASSPGTGAYEQYF. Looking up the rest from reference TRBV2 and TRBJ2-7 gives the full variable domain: EPEVTQTPSHQVTQMGQEVILRCVPISNHLYFYWYRQILGQKVEFLVSFYNNEISEKSEIFDDQFSVERPDGSNFTLKIRSTKLEDSAMYFCASSPGTGAYEQYFGPGTRLTVT.

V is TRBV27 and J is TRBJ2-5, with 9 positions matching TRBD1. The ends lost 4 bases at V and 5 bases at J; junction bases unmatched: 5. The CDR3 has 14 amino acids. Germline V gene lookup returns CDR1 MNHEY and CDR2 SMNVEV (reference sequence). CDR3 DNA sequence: TGTGCCAGCAGTTACAGGGGGCGCGGGGAGACCCAGTACTTC. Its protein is CASSYRGRGETQYF.

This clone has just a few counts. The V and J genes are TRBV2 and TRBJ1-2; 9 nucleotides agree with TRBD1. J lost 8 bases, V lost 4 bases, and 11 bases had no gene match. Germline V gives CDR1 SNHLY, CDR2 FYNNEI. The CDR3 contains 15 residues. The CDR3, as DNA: TGTGCCAGCAGTGTAGCAACAGGGGGCCCTTTCGGCTACACCTTC. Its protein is CASSVATGGPFGYTF.

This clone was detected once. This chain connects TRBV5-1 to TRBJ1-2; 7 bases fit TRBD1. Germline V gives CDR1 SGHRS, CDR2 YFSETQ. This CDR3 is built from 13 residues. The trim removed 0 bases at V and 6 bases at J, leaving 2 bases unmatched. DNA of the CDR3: TGCGCCAGCAGCTTGGGACAGGGTAATGGCTACACCTTC. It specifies CASSLGQGNGYTF.

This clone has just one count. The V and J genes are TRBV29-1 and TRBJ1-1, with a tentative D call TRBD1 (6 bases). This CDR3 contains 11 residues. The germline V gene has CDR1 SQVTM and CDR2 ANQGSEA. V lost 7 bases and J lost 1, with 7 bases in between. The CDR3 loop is CSGGGNTEAFF. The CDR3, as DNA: TGCAGCGGAGGGGGGAACACTGAAGCTTTCTTT.

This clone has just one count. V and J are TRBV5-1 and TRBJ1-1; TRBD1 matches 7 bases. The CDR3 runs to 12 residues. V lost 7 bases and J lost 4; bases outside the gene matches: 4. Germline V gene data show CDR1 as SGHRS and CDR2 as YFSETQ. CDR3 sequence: CASSTGSTEAFF. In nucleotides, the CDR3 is TGCGCCAGCTCGACAGGGAGCACTGAAGCTTTCTTT.

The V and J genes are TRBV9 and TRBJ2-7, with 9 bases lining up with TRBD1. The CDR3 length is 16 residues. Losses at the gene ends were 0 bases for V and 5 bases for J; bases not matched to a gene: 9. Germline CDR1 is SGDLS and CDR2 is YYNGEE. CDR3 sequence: CASSVGSGQGTDEQYF. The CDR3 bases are TGTGCCAGCAGCGTAGGGTCTGGACAGGGGACGGACGAGCAGTACTTC.

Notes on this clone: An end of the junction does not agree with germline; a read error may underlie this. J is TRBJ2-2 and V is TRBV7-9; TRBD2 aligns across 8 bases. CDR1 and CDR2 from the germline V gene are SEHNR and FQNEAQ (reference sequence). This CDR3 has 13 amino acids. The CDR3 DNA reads TGTTCCAGAACCCGGGAGGGGACCGGGGAGCTGTTTTTT. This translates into CSRTREGTGELFF.

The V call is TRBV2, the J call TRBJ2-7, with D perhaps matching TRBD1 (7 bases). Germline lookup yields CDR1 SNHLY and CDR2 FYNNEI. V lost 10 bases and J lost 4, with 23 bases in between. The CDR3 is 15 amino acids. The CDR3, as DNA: TGTGCCAAGCAGGGGGGCCGACGTTCCCCTTACGAGCAGTACTTC. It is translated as CAKQGGRRSPYEQYF.

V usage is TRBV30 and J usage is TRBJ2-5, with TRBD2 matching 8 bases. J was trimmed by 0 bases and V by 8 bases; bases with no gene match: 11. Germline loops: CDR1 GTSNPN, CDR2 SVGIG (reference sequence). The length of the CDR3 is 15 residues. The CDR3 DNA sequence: TGTGCCACTCAAAGGCGGGGGGCCCACCAAGAGACCCAGTACTTC. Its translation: CATQRRGAHQETQYF.

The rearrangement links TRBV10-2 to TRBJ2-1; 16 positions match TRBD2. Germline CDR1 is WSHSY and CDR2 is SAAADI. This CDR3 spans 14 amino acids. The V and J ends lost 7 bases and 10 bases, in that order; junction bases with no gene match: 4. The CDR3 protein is CASTGTSGRGEQFF. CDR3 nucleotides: TGCGCCAGCACTGGGACTAGCGGGAGGGGAGAGCAGTTCTTC.